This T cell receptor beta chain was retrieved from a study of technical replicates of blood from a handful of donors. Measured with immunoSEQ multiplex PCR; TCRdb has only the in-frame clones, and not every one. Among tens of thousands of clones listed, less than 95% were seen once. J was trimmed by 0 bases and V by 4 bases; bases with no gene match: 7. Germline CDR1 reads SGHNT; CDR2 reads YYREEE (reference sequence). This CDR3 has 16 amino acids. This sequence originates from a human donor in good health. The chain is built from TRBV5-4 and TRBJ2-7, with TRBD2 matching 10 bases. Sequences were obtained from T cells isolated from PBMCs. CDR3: CASSLMTSGPSYEQYF. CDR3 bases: TGTGCCAGCAGCCTCATGACTAGCGGGCCCTCCTACGAGCAGTACTTC.